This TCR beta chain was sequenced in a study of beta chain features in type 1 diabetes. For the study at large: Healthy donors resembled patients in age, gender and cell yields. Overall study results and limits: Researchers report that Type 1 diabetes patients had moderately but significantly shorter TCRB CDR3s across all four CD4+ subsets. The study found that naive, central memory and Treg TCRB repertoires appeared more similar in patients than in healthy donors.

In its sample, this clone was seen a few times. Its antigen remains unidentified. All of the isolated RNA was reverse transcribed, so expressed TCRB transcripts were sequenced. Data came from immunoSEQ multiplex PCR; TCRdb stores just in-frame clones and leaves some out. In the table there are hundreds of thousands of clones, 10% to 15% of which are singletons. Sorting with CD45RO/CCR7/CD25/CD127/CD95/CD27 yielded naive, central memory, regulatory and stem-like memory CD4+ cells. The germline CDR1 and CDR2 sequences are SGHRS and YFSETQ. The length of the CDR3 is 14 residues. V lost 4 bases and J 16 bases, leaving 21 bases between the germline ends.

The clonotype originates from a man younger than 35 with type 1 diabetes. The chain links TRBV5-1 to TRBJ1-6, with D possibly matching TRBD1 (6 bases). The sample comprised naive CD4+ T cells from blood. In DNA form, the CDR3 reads TGCGCCAGCAGCGACGACAAAGGGGGTGCCCGACTCCACTTT. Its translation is CASSDDKGGARLHF.